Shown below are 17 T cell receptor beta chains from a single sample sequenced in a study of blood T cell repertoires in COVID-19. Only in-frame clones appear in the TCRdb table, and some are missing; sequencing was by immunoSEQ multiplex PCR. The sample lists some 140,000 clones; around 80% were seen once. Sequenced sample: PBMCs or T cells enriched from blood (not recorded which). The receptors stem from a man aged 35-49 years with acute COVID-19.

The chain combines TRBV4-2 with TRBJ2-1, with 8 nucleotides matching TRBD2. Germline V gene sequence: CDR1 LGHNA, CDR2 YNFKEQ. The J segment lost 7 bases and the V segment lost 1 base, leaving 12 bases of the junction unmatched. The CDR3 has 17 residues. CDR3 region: CASSQVALSGGPNEQFF. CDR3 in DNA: TGTGCCAGCAGCCAAGTGGCCCTTTCGGGAGGGCCTAATGAGCAGTTCTTC.

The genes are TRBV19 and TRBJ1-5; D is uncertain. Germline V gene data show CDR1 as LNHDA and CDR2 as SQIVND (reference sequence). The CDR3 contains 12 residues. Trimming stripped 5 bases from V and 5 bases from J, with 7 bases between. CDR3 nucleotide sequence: TGTGCCAGTAGTCCCCTCGATCAGCCCCAGCATTTT. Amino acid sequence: CASSPLDQPQHF.

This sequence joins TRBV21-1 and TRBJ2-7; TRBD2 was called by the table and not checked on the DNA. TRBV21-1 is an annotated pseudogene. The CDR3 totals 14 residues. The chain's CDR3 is CASSKKKSIHEQYF. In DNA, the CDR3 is TGTGCCAGCAGTAAAAAGAAGAGTATCCACGAGCAGTACTTC.

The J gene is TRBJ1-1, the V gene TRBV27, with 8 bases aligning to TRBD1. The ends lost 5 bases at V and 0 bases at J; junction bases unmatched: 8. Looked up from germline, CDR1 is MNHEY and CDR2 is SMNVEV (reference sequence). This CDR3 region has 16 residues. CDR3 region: CASSILGTGLNTEAFF. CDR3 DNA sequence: TGTGCCAGCAGTATACTCGGGACAGGCCTGAACACTGAAGCTTTCTTT.

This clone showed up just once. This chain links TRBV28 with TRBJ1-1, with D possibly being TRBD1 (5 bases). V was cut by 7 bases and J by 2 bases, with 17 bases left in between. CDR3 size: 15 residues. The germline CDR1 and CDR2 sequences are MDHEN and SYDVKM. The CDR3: CASTYGGAANTEAFF. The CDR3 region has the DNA TGTGCCAGCACCTACGGAGGGGCTGCTAACACTGAAGCTTTCTTT.

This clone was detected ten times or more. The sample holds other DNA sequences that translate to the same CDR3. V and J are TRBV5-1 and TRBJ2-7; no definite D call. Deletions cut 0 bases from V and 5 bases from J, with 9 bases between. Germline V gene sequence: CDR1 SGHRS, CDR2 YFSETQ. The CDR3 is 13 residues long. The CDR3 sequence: CASSLVGAHEQYF. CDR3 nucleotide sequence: TGCGCCAGCAGCTTGGTGGGCGCTCACGAGCAGTACTTC.

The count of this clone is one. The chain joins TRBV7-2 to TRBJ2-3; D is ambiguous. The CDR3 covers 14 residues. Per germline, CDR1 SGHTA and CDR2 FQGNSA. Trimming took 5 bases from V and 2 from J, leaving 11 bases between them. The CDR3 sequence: CASSPIEVTDTQYF. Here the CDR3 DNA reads TGTGCCAGCAGCCCCATAGAGGTCACAGATACGCAGTATTTT.

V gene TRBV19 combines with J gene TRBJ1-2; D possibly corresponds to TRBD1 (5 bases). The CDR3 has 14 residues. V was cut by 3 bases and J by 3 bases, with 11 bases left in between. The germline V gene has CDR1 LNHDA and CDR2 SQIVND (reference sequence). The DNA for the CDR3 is TGTGCCAGTAGTATTGGGGCAAAGGACTATGGCTACACCTTC. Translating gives CASSIGAKDYGYTF.

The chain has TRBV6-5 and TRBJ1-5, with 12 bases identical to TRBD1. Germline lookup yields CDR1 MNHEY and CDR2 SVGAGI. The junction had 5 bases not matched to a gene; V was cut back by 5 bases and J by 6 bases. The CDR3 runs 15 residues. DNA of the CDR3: TGTGCCAGCAGTCCGGGACAGGGGGCCGGTCAGCCCCAGCATTTT. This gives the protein CASSPGQGAGQPQHF.

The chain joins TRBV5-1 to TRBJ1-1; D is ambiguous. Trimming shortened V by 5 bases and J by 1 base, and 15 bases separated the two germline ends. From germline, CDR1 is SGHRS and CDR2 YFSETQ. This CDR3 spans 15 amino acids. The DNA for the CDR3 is TGCGCCAGCAGACCCCCCCGGGAAGAGAACACTGAAGCTTTCTTT. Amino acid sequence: CASRPPREENTEAFF.

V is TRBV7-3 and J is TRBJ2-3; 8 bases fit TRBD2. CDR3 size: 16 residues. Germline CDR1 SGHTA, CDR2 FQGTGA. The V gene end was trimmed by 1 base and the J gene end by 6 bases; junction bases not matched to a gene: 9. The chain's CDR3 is CASSLSPGGDRDTQYF. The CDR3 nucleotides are TGTGCCAGCAGCTTAAGCCCGGGAGGGGACCGGGATACGCAGTATTTT.

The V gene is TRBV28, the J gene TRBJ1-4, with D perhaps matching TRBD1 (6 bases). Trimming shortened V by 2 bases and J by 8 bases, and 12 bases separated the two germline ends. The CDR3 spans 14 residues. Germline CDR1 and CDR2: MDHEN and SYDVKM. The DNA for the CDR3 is TGTGCCAGCAGTTTAGGGGGCGAGGGCGAAAAACTGTTTTTT. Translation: CASSLGGEGEKLFF.

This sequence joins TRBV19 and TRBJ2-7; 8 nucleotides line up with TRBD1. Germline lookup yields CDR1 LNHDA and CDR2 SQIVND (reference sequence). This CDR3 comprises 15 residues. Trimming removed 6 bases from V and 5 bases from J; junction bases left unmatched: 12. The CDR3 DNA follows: TGTGCCAGTAGCACCTCCCGGGACAGGCCCCACGAGCAGTACTTC. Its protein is CASSTSRDRPHEQYF.

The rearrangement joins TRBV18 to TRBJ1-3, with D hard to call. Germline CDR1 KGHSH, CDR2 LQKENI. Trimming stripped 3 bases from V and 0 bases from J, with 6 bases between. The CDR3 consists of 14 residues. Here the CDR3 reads CASSPRDSGNTIYF. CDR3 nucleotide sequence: TGTGCCAGCTCACCCCGGGACTCTGGAAACACCATATATTTT.

CDR3 coding DNA: TGTGCCAGTAGTCCAGGATCCTCTGGAAACACCATATATTTT. Protein product: CASSPGSSGNTIYF. The V and J genes are TRBV19 and TRBJ1-3; D is unresolved. V gave up 5 bases and J gave up 0 bases, with 8 bases separating them. The CDR3 consists of 14 residues. The germline V gene encodes CDR1 LNHDA and CDR2 SQIVND (reference sequence).

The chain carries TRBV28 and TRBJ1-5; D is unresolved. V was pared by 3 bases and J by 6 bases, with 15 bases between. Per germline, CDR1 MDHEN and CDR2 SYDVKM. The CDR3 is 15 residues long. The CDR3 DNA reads TGTGCCAGCAGTTTGGGTCAATCACTAAGTCAGCCCCAGCATTTT. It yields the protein CASSLGQSLSQPQHF.

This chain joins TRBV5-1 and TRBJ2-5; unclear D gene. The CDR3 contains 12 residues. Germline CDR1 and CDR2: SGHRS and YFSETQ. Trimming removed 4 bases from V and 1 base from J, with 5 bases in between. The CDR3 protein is CASSTSQETQYF. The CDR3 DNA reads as TGCGCCAGCAGCACTTCCCAAGAGACCCAGTACTTC.